The rows below give T cell receptor beta chains drawn from one sample of a study of response to subunit inactivated influenza vaccine. TCRdb re-derived calls from the RT-PCR reads in MiXCR, one entry per CDR3 protein. This sample has around 320,000 distinct CDR3 sequences, with roughly 22% found just once. The sample here was PBMCs from blood, taken about 20 months after vaccination. These receptors all come from a man between 50 and 70 years old who received an inactivated influenza vaccine. The CDR3 runs from the conserved cysteine through the conserved F or W. A D gene is named only where the DNA matches it firmly. Clone size, where shown, is once, few, many, or a class for clones that have expanded.

d_gene | abundance | j_gene | v_gene | CDR3aa | CDR3nt
- | few | TRBJ2-3 | TRBV2 | CASILSSQGDTQYF | TGTGCCAGCATCTTGTCCTCCCAGGGGGATACGCAGTATTTT
TRBD1 | - | TRBJ1-1 | TRBV11-1 | CTSSLAQWDREVNTEAFF | TGTACCAGCAGCTTAGCGCAATGGGACAGGGAAGTGAACACTGAAGCTTTCTTT
TRBD2 | - | TRBJ2-7 | TRBV4-2 | CASSHSGGAHEQYF | TGTGCCAGCAGCCACAGCGGGGGGGCCCACGAGCAGTACTTC
TRBD2 | - | TRBJ2-1 | TRBV7-9 | CASSGKGLAGFYNEQFF | TGTGCCAGCAGCGGGAAGGGACTAGCGGGGTTCTACAATGAGCAGTTCTTC
- | - | TRBJ2-2 | TRBV7-3 | CASSYGTANTGELFF | TGTGCCAGCAGCTACGGGACGGCGAACACCGGGGAGCTGTTTTTT
TRBD1 | - | TRBJ2-3 | TRBV7-9 | CASSSAGTAKYF | TGTGCCAGCAGCTCGGCCGGGACAGCAAAGTATTTT
- | many | TRBJ1-1 | TRBV29-1 | CSVEREIQTEAFF | TGCAGCGTCGAACGGGAGATACAAACTGAAGCTTTCTTT
TRBD2 | few | TRBJ2-7 | TRBV5-6 | CASSLRLAGAYEQYF | TGTGCCAGCAGCTTGAGACTAGCGGGAGCCTACGAGCAGTACTTC
- | - | TRBJ2-7 | TRBV6-1 | CASSVPYEQYF | TGTGCCAGCAGTGTACCCTACGAGCAGTACTTC
- | - | TRBJ1-1 | TRBV20-1 | CSAVDWTVTEAFF | TGCAGTGCGGTAGATTGGACAGTCACTGAAGCTTTCTTT
- | - | TRBJ2-6 | TRBV28 | CASSWGANVLTF | TGTGCCAGCAGTTGGGGGGCCAACGTCCTGACTTTC
TRBD2 | - | TRBJ2-7 | TRBV28 | CASSLSTGTSSTYEQYF | TGTGCCAGCAGTTTATCTACCGGGACTAGCTCCACCTACGAGCAGTACTTC
- | few | TRBJ1-2 | TRBV4-2 | CASSQERGYTF | TGTGCCAGCAGCCAAGAGCGGGGCTACACCTTC
TRBD1 | - | TRBJ1-3 | TRBV6-1 | CATYGGQGRNTIYF | TGTGCCACGTACGGTGGACAGGGTCGAAACACCATATATTTT
TRBD1 | - | TRBJ2-5 | TRBV12-3/TRBV12-4 | CASRGQDGETQYF | TGTGCCAGCAGGGGACAGGACGGAGAGACCCAGTACTTC
- | - | TRBJ1-6 | TRBV5-6 | CARSPGTQNSPLHF | TGTGCCAGGAGCCCCGGGACACAGAATTCACCCCTCCACTTT
- | - | TRBJ1-5 | TRBV6-1 | CASSPSTMSQPQHF | TGTGCCAGCAGCCCGTCCACCATGTCTCAGCCCCAGCATTTT
TRBD1 | - | TRBJ1-5 | TRBV27 | CASSSGTGGVFNQAQHF | TGTGCCAGCAGTTCCGGGACAGGGGGCGTTTTCAATCAGGCCCAGCATTTT
- | - | TRBJ1-2 | TRBV30 | CAWSVQGIYGYTF | TGTGCCTGGAGTGTCCAGGGGATCTATGGCTACACCTTC
- | few | TRBJ2-1 | TRBV9 | CASSPSEGPINEQFF | TGTGCCAGCAGCCCCAGTGAAGGTCCCATCAATGAGCAGTTCTTC
- | - | TRBJ2-2 | TRBV20-1 | CSANGGDSSGELFF | TGCAGTGCTAATGGCGGGGACTCTTCCGGGGAGCTGTTTTTT
- | few | TRBJ1-5 | TRBV28 | CASSHTAEGNQPQHF | TGTGCCAGCAGTCACACGGCAGAGGGCAATCAGCCCCAGCATTTT
TRBD2 | once | TRBJ2-1 | TRBV3-1 | CASSQQRGGYNEQFF | TGTGCCAGCAGCCAACAGCGGGGGGGCTACAATGAGCAGTTCTTC
- | few | TRBJ2-2 | TRBV6-2/TRBV6-3 | CASSYSIPYTGELFF | TGTGCCAGCAGTTACTCGATTCCTTACACCGGGGAGCTGTTTTTT
- | - | TRBJ1-1 | TRBV6-1 | CASRSRDGMNTEAFF | TGTGCCAGCAGGTCCCGGGACGGCATGAACACTGAAGCTTTCTTT
- | few | TRBJ2-3 | TRBV28 | CASSLRPTSTDTQYF | TGTGCCAGCAGTTTACGCCCAACTAGCACAGATACGCAGTATTTT
- | - | TRBJ2-6 | TRBV5-5 | CASSWEKQGSGANVLTF | TGTGCCAGCAGCTGGGAAAAACAGGGATCTGGGGCCAACGTCCTGACTTTC
- | - | TRBJ2-3 | TRBV14 | CASSQRGTDTQYF | TGTGCCAGCAGCCAGCGGGGCACAGATACGCAGTATTTT
- | - | TRBJ2-7 | TRBV7-9 | CASSLGSSAGYEQYF | TGTGCCAGCAGCTTAGGTTCGTCAGCAGGCTACGAGCAGTACTTC
TRBD2 | few | TRBJ2-3 | TRBV11-2 | CASSLDFRGGWADTQYF | TGTGCCAGCAGCTTAGACTTTCGGGGGGGCTGGGCAGATACGCAGTATTTT
TRBD2 | - | TRBJ2-1 | TRBV29-1 | CSVDRHLAGGIVDEQFF | TGCAGCGTCGACCGACATCTAGCGGGAGGGATAGTGGATGAGCAGTTCTTC
- | many | TRBJ1-6 | TRBV3-1 | CASSQAGNSPLHF | TGTGCCAGCAGCCAAGCTGGTAATTCACCCCTCCACTTT
TRBD1 | - | TRBJ1-2 | TRBV10-3 | CAIRRDRGPRKDYGYTF | TGTGCCATCAGGAGGGACAGGGGGCCGCGGAAGGACTATGGCTACACCTTC
- | - | TRBJ1-2 | TRBV5-1 | CASSSPISYGYTF | TGCGCCAGCAGCTCCCCGATATCCTATGGCTACACCTTC
- | - | TRBJ2-7 | TRBV20-1 | CSATDRRYSYEQYF | TGCAGTGCTACGGACAGAAGATACTCCTACGAGCAGTACTTC
TRBD1 | - | TRBJ2-1 | TRBV13 | CASSWGQGSWNEQFF | TGTGCCAGCAGCTGGGGACAGGGGTCCTGGAATGAGCAGTTCTTC
TRBD1 | - | TRBJ1-6 | TRBV20-1 | CSARDPHRGDSYNSPLHF | TGCAGTGCTAGAGATCCGCACAGGGGGGACTCCTATAATTCACCCCTCCACTTT